This T cell receptor (beta chain) derives from a study of cytomegalovirus exposure and HLA in healthy donors. Study conclusions and caveats: The study recorded around 160 TCR beta chains that were cytomegalovirus-associated.

The donors were healthy bone marrow donors. The PCR made use of 60 Vbeta and 13 Jbeta primers. This table comes from immunoSEQ multiplex PCR, and its TCRdb copy is limited to in-frame clones, with some not included. The data contain 180,000 or so clones, around three quarters of them singletons. With regard to this clone: Its matching antigen is unknown.

The V gene lost 9 bases and the J gene lost 2 bases, with 14 bases spanning the gap. Germline lookup yields CDR1 SGHRS and CDR2 YFSETQ. This CDR3 has 13 amino acids. The sequenced material came from PBMCs. The clonotype was recovered from a woman in her 50s in good health and CMV-seronegative. This chain uses TRBV5-1 with TRBJ1-1, with a weak D call TRBD1 (5 bases). The DNA for the CDR3 is TGCGCCACTGCCAGGACACCTAACACTGAAGCTTTCTTT. It yields the protein CATARTPNTEAFF.